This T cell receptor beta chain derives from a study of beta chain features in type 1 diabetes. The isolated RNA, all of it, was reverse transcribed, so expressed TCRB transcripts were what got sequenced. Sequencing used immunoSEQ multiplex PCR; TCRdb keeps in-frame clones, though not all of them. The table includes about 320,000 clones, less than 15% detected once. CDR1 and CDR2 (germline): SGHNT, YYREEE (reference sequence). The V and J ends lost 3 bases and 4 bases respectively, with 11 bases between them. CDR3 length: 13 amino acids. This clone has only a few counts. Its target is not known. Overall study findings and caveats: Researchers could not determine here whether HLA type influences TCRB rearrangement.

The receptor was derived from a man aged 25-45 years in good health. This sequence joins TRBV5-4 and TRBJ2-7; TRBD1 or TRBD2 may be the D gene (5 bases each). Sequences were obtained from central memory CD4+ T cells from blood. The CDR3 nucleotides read TGTGCCAGCAGCTCCGGGACCTCATACGAGCAGTACTTC. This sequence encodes CASSSGTSYEQYF.